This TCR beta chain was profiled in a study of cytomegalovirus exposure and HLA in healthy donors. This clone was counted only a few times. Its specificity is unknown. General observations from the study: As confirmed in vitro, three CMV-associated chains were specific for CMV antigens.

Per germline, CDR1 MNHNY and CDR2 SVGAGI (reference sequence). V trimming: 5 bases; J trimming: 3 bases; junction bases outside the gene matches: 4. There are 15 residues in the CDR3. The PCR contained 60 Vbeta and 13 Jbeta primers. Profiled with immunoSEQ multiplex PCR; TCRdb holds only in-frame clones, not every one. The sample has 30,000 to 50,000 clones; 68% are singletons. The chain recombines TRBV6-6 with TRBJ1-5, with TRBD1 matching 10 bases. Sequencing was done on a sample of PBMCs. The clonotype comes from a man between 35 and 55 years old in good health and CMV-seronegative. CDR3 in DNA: TGTGCCAGCAGTCCGACAGGGGGCTACAATCAGCCCCAGCATTTT. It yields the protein CASSPTGGYNQPQHF.